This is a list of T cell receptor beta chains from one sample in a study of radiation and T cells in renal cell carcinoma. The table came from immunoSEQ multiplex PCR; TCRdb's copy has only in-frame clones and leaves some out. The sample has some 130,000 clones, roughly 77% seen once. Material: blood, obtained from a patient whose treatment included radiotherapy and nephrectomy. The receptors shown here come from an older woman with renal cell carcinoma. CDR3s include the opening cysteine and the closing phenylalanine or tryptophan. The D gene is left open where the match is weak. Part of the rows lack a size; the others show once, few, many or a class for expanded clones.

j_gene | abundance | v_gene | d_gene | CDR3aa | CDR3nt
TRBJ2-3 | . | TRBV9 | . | CASGRQSTDTQYF | TGTGCCAGCGGGCGCCAGAGCACAGATACGCAGTATTTT
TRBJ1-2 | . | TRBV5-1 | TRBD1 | CASSLGQGKEGYTF | TGCGCCAGCAGCTTAGGACAGGGGAAGGAAGGCTACACCTTC
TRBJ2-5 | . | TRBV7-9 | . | CASSSPGTHHMETQYF | TGTGCCAGCAGCTCGCCCGGGACACATCACATGGAGACCCAGTACTTC
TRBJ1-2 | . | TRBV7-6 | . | CASSLGGDYYGYTF | TGTGCCAGCAGCTTAGGAGGCGATTACTATGGCTACACCTTC
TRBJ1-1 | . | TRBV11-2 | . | CASSHAMAGDTEAFF | TGTGCCAGCAGCCACGCCATGGCCGGGGACACTGAAGCTTTCTTT
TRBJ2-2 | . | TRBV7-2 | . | CASSGRDGGELFF | TGTGCCAGCAGCGGCAGGGATGGCGGGGAGCTGTTTTTT
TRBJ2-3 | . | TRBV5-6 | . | CASSRGYATDTQYF | TGTGCCAGCAGCCGGGGTTATGCGACAGATACGCAGTATTTT
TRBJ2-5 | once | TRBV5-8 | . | CASSFSRRETQYF | TGTGCCAGCAGCTTTTCCAGGAGGGAGACCCAGTACTTC
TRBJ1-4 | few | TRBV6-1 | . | CASRNSGKDEKLFF | TGTGCCAGCAGGAACTCAGGGAAGGATGAAAAACTGTTTTTT
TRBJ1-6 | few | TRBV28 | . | CASSLGTGTLNSPLHF | TGTGCCAGCAGTCTAGGTACCGGGACACTCAATTCACCCCTCCACTTT
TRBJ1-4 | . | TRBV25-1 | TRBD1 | CASSQGQPNEKLFF | TGTGCCAGCAGCCAGGGACAGCCTAATGAAAAACTGTTTTTT
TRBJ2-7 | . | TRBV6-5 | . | CASTPTGTYEQYF | TGTGCCAGCACCCCAACAGGGACCTACGAGCAGTACTTC
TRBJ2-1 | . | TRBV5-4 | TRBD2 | CASSVLAGVVNEQFF | TGTGCCAGCAGCGTACTAGCGGGAGTCGTCAATGAGCAGTTCTTC
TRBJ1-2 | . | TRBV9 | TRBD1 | CASSVDQGTGTGYTF | TGTGCCAGCAGCGTAGATCAAGGGACAGGGACCGGCTACACCTTC
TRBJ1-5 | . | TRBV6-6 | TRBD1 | CASSYGGQGAQPQHF | TGTGCCAGCAGTTACGGGGGACAGGGAGCTCAGCCCCAGCATTTT
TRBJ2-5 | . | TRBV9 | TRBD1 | CASSRTGGETQYF | TGTGCCAGCAGTAGAACAGGGGGAGAGACCCAGTACTTC
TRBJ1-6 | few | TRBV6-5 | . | CASSGTANSPLHF | TGTGCCAGCAGTGGGACTGCAAATTCACCCCTCCACTTT
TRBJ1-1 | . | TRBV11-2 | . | CASSLDGETEAFF | TGTGCCAGCAGCTTAGACGGAGAGACTGAAGCTTTCTTT
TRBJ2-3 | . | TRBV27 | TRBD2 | CASSFHLAGAKDTQYF | TGTGCCAGCAGTTTTCACCTAGCGGGGGCCAAAGATACGCAGTATTTT
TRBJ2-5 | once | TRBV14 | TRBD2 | CASSRRGGAETQYF | TGTGCCAGCAGTAGGCGGGGGGGCGCGGAGACCCAGTACTTC
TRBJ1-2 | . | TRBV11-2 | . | CASSPLRGERDYGYTF | TGTGCCAGCAGCCCTTTAAGGGGGGAACGGGACTATGGCTACACCTTC
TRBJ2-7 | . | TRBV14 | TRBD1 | CASSQSGTGRAQYF | TGTGCCAGCAGCCAATCAGGGACAGGGAGGGCTCAGTACTTC
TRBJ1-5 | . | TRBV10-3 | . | CAISPTGSPQHF | TGTGCCATCAGCCCGACAGGCTCGCCCCAGCATTTT
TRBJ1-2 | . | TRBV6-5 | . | CASRAGASGYTF | TGTGCCAGCAGGGCAGGGGCCTCGGGCTACACCTTC
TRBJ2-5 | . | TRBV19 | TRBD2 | CASSPWTSGGLETQYF | TGTGCCAGTAGTCCATGGACTAGCGGGGGTCTAGAGACCCAGTACTTC
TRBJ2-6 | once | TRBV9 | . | CASSVNTISGANVLTF | TGTGCCAGCAGCGTAAACACAATCTCTGGGGCCAACGTCCTGACTTTC
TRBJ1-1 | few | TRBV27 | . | CASSPRVYSMNTEAFF | TGTGCCAGCAGTCCGAGGGTCTACTCCATGAACACTGAAGCTTTCTTT
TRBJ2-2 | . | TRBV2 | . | CASSAGPGNTGELFF | TGTGCCAGCAGTGCGGGACCTGGGAACACCGGGGAGCTGTTTTTT
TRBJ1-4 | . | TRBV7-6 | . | CASSQGYTNEKLFF | TGTGCCAGCTCACAGGGTTATACTAATGAAAAACTGTTTTTT
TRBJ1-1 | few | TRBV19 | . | CASCPEENTEAFF | TGTGCCAGTTGTCCTGAGGAAAACACTGAAGCTTTCTTT
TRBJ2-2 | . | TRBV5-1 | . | CASSLVGFGELFF | TGCGCCAGCAGCTTGGTTGGATTCGGGGAGCTGTTTTTT
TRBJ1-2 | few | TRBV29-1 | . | CSVYNNYGYTF | TGCAGCGTTTACAATAACTATGGCTACACCTTC
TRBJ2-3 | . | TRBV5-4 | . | CASSLMATDTQYF | TGTGCCAGCAGCTTGATGGCCACAGATACGCAGTATTTT
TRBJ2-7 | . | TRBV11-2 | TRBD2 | CASSRGEGPTYEQYF | TGTGCCAGCAGCCGGGGGGAGGGCCCCACCTACGAGCAGTACTTC
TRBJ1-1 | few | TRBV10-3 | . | CAISGATTEAFF | TGTGCCATCAGTGGGGCGACCACTGAAGCTTTCTTT
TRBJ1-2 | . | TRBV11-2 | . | CASNLLGGDYGYTF | TGTGCCAGCAACCTATTGGGGGGAGACTATGGCTACACCTTC